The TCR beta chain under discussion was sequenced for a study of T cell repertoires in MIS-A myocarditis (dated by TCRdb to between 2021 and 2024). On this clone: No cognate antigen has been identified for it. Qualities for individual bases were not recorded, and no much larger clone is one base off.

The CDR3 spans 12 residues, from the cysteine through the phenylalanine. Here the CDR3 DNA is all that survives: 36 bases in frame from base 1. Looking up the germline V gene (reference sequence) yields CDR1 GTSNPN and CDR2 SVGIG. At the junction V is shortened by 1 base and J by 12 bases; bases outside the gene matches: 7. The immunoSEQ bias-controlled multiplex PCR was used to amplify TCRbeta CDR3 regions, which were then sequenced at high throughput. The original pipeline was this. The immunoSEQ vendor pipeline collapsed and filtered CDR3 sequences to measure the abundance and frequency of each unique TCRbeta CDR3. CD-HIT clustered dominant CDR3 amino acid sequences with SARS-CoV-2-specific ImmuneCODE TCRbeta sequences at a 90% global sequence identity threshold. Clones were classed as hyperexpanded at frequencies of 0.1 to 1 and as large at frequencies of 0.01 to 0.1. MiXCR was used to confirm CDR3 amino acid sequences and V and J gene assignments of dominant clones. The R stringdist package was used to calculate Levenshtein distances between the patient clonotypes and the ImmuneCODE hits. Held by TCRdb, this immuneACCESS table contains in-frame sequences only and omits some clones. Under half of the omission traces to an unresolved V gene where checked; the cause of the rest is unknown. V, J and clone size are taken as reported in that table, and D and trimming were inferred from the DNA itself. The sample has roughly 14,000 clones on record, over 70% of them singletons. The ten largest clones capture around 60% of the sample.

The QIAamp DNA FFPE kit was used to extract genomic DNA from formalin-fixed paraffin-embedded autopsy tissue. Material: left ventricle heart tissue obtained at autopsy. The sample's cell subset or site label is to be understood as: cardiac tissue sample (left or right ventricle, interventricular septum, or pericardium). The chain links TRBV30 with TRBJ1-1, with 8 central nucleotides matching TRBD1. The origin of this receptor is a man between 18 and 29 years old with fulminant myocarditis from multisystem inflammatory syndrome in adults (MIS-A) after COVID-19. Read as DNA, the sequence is TGTGCCTGGAGTGCAGGGGGCGCGGGAACTTTCTTT. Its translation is CAWSAGGAGTFF. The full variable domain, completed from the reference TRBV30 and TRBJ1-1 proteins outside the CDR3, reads SQTIHQWPATLVQPVGSPLSLECTVEGTSNPNLYWYRQAAGRGLQLLFYSVGIGQISSEVPQNLSASRPQDRQFILSSKKLLLSDSGFYLCAWSAGGAGTFFGQGTRLTVV.